These 7 T cell receptor beta chains were sequenced from one sample in a study of control samples from healthy donors and cancer patients. Measured with immunoSEQ multiplex PCR; TCRdb has only the in-frame clones, and not every one. The repertoire holds 60,000 to 95,000 clones, 89% seen once, with over 8% in the top ten. Sequencing was carried out using PBMCs. These receptors were taken from a woman aged 50 to 60 with colorectal cancer.

The rearrangement joins TRBV12-3 or TRBV12-4 to TRBJ2-1, with D possibly matching TRBD2 (5 bases). This CDR3 is built from 13 residues. V was shortened by 6 bases and J by 2 bases, with 8 bases between the two germline ends. The CDR3 DNA reads TGTGCCAGCAGCGGGGATGCCTACAATGAGCAGTTCTTC. This sequence encodes CASSGDAYNEQFF.

This CDR3 is CASSKVTGIAENSPLHF. The CDR3, as DNA: TGTGCCAGTAGTAAGGTGACAGGAATCGCGGAAAATTCACCCCTCCACTTT. The V gene is TRBV19, the J gene TRBJ1-6; TRBD1 might be the D (6 bases). CDR1 and CDR2 from the germline V gene are LNHDA and SQIVND (reference sequence). The CDR3 is made up of 17 amino acids. V was cut by 4 bases and J by 7 bases, with 20 bases left in between.

The chain uses TRBV29-1 and TRBJ1-2, with D tentatively TRBD1 (6 bases). Germline loops: CDR1 SQVTM, CDR2 ANQGSEA. The ends were cut back, 4 bases at V and 8 bases at J, with 14 bases in the middle. The CDR3 sequence is 12 residues long. The CDR3 here is CSVVQDSSGYTF. CDR3 nucleotides: TGCAGCGTTGTACAGGACAGTAGCGGCTACACCTTC.

The chain combines TRBV5-1 with TRBJ2-3; the D gene is possibly TRBD1 (6 bases). The CDR3 has 13 amino acids. The V gene lost 5 bases and the J gene lost 2 bases, with 9 bases spanning the gap. CDR1 and CDR2 (germline): SGHRS, YFSETQ. The DNA of the CDR3 is TGCGCCAGCAGTACAGGGAACACAGATACGCAGTATTTT. Residues: CASSTGNTDTQYF.

V usage is TRBV6-6 and J usage is TRBJ1-6; unclear D gene. CDR1 is MNHNY, CDR2 SVGAGI, per germline (reference sequence). The CDR3 loop spans 14 amino acids. Deletions cut 7 bases from V and 8 bases from J, with 15 bases between. This chain's CDR3 is CASTEAGWDSPLHF. The CDR3 region has the DNA TGTGCCAGCACCGAGGCGGGGTGGGATTCACCCCTCCACTTT.

J is TRBJ2-1 and V is TRBV6-5, with unresolved D. Trimming took off 2 bases at V and 4 bases at J, with 6 bases between the two ends. The CDR3 extends over 13 amino acids. Germline V gene data show CDR1 as MNHEY and CDR2 as SVGAGI. The CDR3 region has the DNA TGTGCCAGCAGTTACGGGATATACAATGAGCAGTTCTTC. Its translation: CASSYGIYNEQFF.

This chain uses TRBV6-2 or TRBV6-3 with TRBJ2-1, with D possibly being TRBD2 (5 bases). V lost 6 bases to trimming and J lost 9 bases, with 15 bases between them. This CDR3 comprises 13 residues. Germline V gene data show CDR1 as MNHEY and CDR2 as SVGEGT. The CDR3 is CASSPVGGTEQFF. CDR3 DNA sequence: TGTGCCAGCAGCCCCGTAGGAGGCACTGAGCAGTTCTTC.